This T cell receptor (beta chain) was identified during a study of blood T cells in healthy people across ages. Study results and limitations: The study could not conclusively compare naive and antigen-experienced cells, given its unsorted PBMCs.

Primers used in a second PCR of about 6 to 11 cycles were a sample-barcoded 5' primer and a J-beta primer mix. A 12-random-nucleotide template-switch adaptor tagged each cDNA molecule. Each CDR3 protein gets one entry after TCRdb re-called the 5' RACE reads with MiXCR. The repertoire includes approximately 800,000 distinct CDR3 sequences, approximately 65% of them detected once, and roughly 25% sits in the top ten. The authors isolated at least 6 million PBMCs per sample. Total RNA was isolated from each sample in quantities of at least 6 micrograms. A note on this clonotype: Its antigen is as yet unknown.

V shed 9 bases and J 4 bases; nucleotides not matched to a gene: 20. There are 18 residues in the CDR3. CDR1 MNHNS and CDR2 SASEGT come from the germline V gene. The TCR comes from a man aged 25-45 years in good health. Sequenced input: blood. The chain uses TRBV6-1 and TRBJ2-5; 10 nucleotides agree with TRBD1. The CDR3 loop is CARTGRDHGDRGRETQYF. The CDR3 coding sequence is TGTGCCAGGACCGGCAGGGACCACGGGGACAGGGGTAGAGAGACCCAGTACTTC.